The 32 T cell receptor beta chains below were found in one sample sequenced in a study of read filtering for tumor transcriptome and immune sequencing. Molecular barcoded adaptors covering alpha/delta and beta/gamma chains were used on roughly 400 ng RNA. One entry per CDR3 protein, called by TCRdb with MiXCR from the reads. The data contain tens of thousands of distinct CDR3 sequences, approximately 12% of them singletons. The specimen sequenced was a population of CD138-negative cells sorted from bone marrow. Receptor source: a donor aged 40 or over with multiple myeloma.

This clonotype was counted at least ten times. The rearrangement joins TRBV7-8 to TRBJ1-1; TRBD1 matches at 7 bases. The germline V gene encodes CDR1 SGHVS and CDR2 FQNEAQ. Unmatched junction bases numbered 7, after V lost 5 bases and J lost 4 bases. This CDR3 spans 14 amino acids. The CDR3 region has the DNA TGTGCCAGCAGCCACGACAGGGTCGGCACTGAAGCTTTCTTT. This sequence encodes CASSHDRVGTEAFF.

This clonotype was observed many times. This rearrangement joins TRBV6-1 to TRBJ2-7; 7 bases are a match to TRBD2. The CDR3 spans 14 residues. Germline CDR1 reads MNHNS; CDR2 reads SASEGT. The trim removed 10 bases at V and 3 bases at J, leaving 12 bases unmatched. This chain's CDR3 is CATQYPGTNYEQYF. In DNA, the CDR3 is TGTGCCACGCAGTACCCCGGGACTAACTACGAGCAGTACTTC.

This clonotype was recorded many times. CDR3 in amino acids: CSVLGQGWTEAFF. CDR3 DNA: TGCAGCGTGCTGGGGCAGGGGTGGACTGAAGCTTTCTTT. The chain joins TRBV29-1 to TRBJ1-1, with a tentative D call TRBD1 (6 bases). The germline CDR1 and CDR2 sequences are SQVTM and ANQGSEA. The CDR3 loop spans 13 amino acids. V was shortened by 6 bases and J by 5 bases, with 16 bases between the two germline ends.

This clonotype was picked up many times. The chain joins TRBV7-9 to TRBJ2-6; D might be TRBD1 (6 bases). The CDR3 is 16 amino acids. Per germline, CDR1 SEHNR and CDR2 FQNEAQ (reference sequence). V lost 5 bases to trimming and J lost 2 bases, with 13 bases between them. CDR3 nucleotide sequence: TGTGCCAGCAGCAAGGGGGTAGTCGCTGGGGCCAACGTCCTGACTTTC. The encoded protein is CASSKGVVAGANVLTF.

This clonotype was found many times. A much larger clonotype is one base distant, so this may be a read error. The rearrangement uses TRBV7-9 and TRBJ2-1; possibly TRBD1 or TRBD2 for D (5 bases each). From germline, CDR1 is SEHNR and CDR2 FQNEAQ (reference sequence). This CDR3 contains 14 residues. The CDR3 coding sequence is TGTGCCAGCCCTAGCCCCGGGACCCACAATGGGCAGTTCTTC. Translating it yields CASPSPGTHNGQFF. The whole variable domain, filled in from reference TRBV7-9 and TRBJ2-1, reads DTGVSQNPRHKITKRGQNVTFRCDPISEHNRLYWYRQTLGQGPEFLTYFQNEAQLEKSRLLSDRFSAERPKGSFSTLEIQRTEQGDSAMYLCASPSPGTHNGQFFGPGTRLTVL.

The chain uses TRBV19 and TRBJ2-1; TRBD2 matches 15 bases. CDR1 and CDR2 (germline): LNHDA, SQIVND (reference sequence). Trimming removed 4 bases from V and 14 bases from J; junction bases left unmatched: 12. The CDR3 loop spans 16 amino acids. The chain's CDR3 is CASSNPAGLAGGYEFF. The CDR3 DNA reads as TGTGCCAGTAGTAACCCCGCGGGACTAGCGGGAGGCTACGAGTTCTTC.

This clonotype came up many times. The chain has TRBV10-3 and TRBJ2-1; 7 positions agree with TRBD2. The CDR3 has 19 amino acids. Germline V gene sequence: CDR1 ENHRY, CDR2 SYGVKD. V shed 0 bases and J 0 bases; nucleotides not matched to a gene: 11. CDR3 in DNA: TGTGCCATCAGTGAGTCGAATCCCCTAGCGGAGAGCTCCTACAATGAGCAGTTCTTC. Translation gives CAISESNPLAESSYNEQFF.

The CDR3 region has the DNA TGTGCCAGCTCACCAGACAGCGGGAGGAGCACCGGGGAGCTGTTTTTT. Translated, it gives CASSPDSGRSTGELFF. The chain couples TRBV18 to TRBJ2-2; 9 bases are shared with TRBD2. CDR1 is KGHSH, CDR2 LQKENI, per germline. This CDR3 region has 16 residues. The V segment lost 2 bases and the J segment 4 bases; nucleotides outside the gene matches: 5.

This clonotype has at least ten counts. J is TRBJ2-1 and V is TRBV4-1; D unclear. The ends were cut back, 0 bases at V and 7 bases at J, with 4 bases in the middle. Germline-derived CDR1 and CDR2 are MGHRA and YSYEKL. The CDR3 spans 12 residues. The CDR3 DNA sequence: TGCGCCAGCAGCCAAGACAGGAATGAGCAGTTCTTC. Translating gives CASSQDRNEQFF.

Notes on this clonotype: A read error may produce the germline difference seen at one junction end. The chain employs TRBV5-5 and TRBJ1-3, with TRBD1 matching 7 bases. Germline V gives CDR1 SGHKS, CDR2 YYEKEE (reference sequence). This CDR3 has 14 residues. CDR3 amino acids: CASSQTGSGSTIYF. Written as DNA, the CDR3 is TGTGCCAGCAGCCAGACAGGGTCGGGAAGCACCATATATTTT.

This clonotype was picked up many times. The gene calls are TRBV11-2 and TRBJ2-1; D is undetermined. CDR1 and CDR2 from the germline V gene are SGHAT and FQNNGV. CDR3 length: 14 residues. V was trimmed by 0 bases and J by 2 bases, leaving 5 bases between them. CDR3 residues: CASSLELTYNEQFF. Here the CDR3 DNA reads TGTGCCAGCAGCTTAGAACTCACCTACAATGAGCAGTTCTTC.

The sample holds many counts of this clonotype. The rearrangement links TRBV29-1 to TRBJ2-3, with TRBD2 as a possible D gene (6 bases). The CDR3 runs to 14 residues. V gave up 4 bases and J gave up 6 bases, with 17 bases separating them. The germline V gene has CDR1 SQVTM and CDR2 ANQGSEA. This chain's CDR3 is CSVASSGESDTQYF. The CDR3, as DNA: TGCAGCGTTGCTAGCTCGGGAGAGTCGGATACGCAGTATTTT.

This clonotype was found many times. In DNA form, the CDR3 reads TGTGCCAGCAGCCAAAGCGGCGTAGAGCAGTTCTTC. It codes for CASSQSGVEQFF. The V and J genes are TRBV7-2 and TRBJ2-1; TRBD2 is a possible D gene (5 bases). The V and J ends lost 5 bases and 10 bases respectively, with 12 bases between them. This CDR3 is 12 amino acids long. CDR1 SGHTA and CDR2 FQGNSA come from the germline V gene.

This clonotype was counted ten times or more. J is TRBJ2-2 and V is TRBV7-8; 8 bases map to TRBD2. Germline trimming cut 2 bases from V and 7 bases from J; bases unmatched to any gene: 6. The CDR3 extends over 15 amino acids. Germline CDR1 and CDR2: SGHVS and FQNEAQ. In DNA form, the CDR3 reads TGTGCCAGCAGCTTATCAGCGGGAGAATTCGGGGAGCTGTTTTTT. It translates to CASSLSAGEFGELFF.

This clonotype was seen ten or more times. The J gene is TRBJ1-5, the V gene TRBV19; D perhaps matches TRBD1 (6 bases). Germline lookup yields CDR1 LNHDA and CDR2 SQIVND (reference sequence). This CDR3 region has 14 residues. V was cut by 6 bases and J by 5 bases, with 14 bases left in between. This CDR3 is CASRSWSGDQPQHF. As DNA, the CDR3 is TGTGCCAGTAGAAGTTGGTCAGGGGATCAGCCCCAGCATTTT.

This clonotype was observed many times. The chain links TRBV19 to TRBJ1-6; 7 bases align to TRBD1. CDR1 and CDR2 (germline): LNHDA, SQIVND (reference sequence). Trimming removed 6 bases from V and 1 base from J; junction bases left unmatched: 3. The CDR3 length is 15 residues. The CDR3 region has the DNA TGTGCCAGTAGCTCGACAGGGTCCTATAATTCACCCCTCCACTTT. This sequence encodes CASSSTGSYNSPLHF.

Regarding this clonotype: With a much larger clone just one base away, this may be a read error. The chain is built from TRBV27 and TRBJ2-2; TRBD2 might be the D (7 bases). Germline assignment: CDR1 MNHEY and CDR2 SMNVEV (reference sequence). The CDR3 is made up of 15 amino acids. Written as DNA, the CDR3 is TGTGCCAGCAGTCCAAGGTTGGGGGCGAGCGGGGAGCCGCTTTTT. Its protein is CASSPRLGASGEPLF.

Ten or more counts support this clonotype. Here the CDR3 DNA reads TGTGCCAGCAGCACTAGCGGGAACACCGGGGAGCTGTTTTTT. Its translation: CASSTSGNTGELFF. The chain joins TRBV4-2 to TRBJ2-2, with 8 bases lining up with TRBD2. There are 14 residues in the CDR3. The V and J ends lost 5 bases and 1 base, in that order; junction bases with no gene match: 0. CDR1 LGHNA and CDR2 YNFKEQ come from the germline V gene.

The sample holds a few counts of this clonotype. The chain joins TRBV20-1 to TRBJ2-3; TRBD2 might be the D (6 bases). With 0 bases removed from V and 4 bases from J, the gap between germline ends came to 17 bases. The CDR3 runs to 16 residues. CDR1 and CDR2 from the germline V gene are DFQATT and SNEGSKA (reference sequence). The CDR3 is CSARDGASPSADTQYF. The CDR3 nucleotides are TGCAGTGCTAGAGATGGGGCTAGCCCTAGCGCAGATACGCAGTATTTT.

There are many counts of this clonotype. The rearrangement joins TRBV3-1 to TRBJ2-2; 7 nucleotides match TRBD1. The CDR3 runs 15 residues. CDR1 and CDR2 from the germline V gene are LGHDT and YNNKEL (reference sequence). V shed 4 bases, J shed 5 bases, and the junction held 7 bases outside the gene matches. The CDR3 region is CASSRLDRATGELFF. Written as DNA, the CDR3 is TGTGCCAGCAGCCGACTCGACAGGGCGACCGGGGAGCTGTTTTTT.

This clonotype was seen ten or more times. CDR3 amino acids: CASSPWTGFVIEQFF. The CDR3 nucleotides read TGTGCCAGCAGCCCATGGACAGGATTCGTTATTGAGCAGTTCTTC. This chain links TRBV7-9 with TRBJ2-1; TRBD1 matches 7 bases. From germline, CDR1 is SEHNR and CDR2 FQNEAQ (reference sequence). The ends lost 5 bases at V and 9 bases at J; junction bases unmatched: 13. CDR3 size: 15 residues.

With regard to this clonotype: Since no conserved phenylalanine or tryptophan closes the CDR3, a read error is the likely cause. The chain employs TRBV18 and TRBJ1-1; D unclear. The CDR3 runs 13 residues. V lost 0 bases to trimming and J lost 4 bases, with 6 bases between them. CDR1 is KGHSH and CDR2 is LQKENI in the germline V gene. For the CDR3, the DNA is TGTGCCAGCTCACCACCGGGGTGCACTGAAGCTTTCTTA. Translated: CASSPPGCTEAFL.

This clonotype was detected many times. J is TRBJ2-3 and V is TRBV20-1; the match to TRBD2 covers 14 bases. J lost 5 bases, V lost 6 bases, and 16 bases had no gene match. The CDR3 extends over 18 amino acids. Germline V CDR1 and CDR2: DFQATT, SNEGSKA (reference sequence). CDR3 nucleotide sequence: TGCAGTGCCGTACGAGAGACTAGCGGGAGGGCCATGCGAGATACGCAGTATTTT. Translating gives CSAVRETSGRAMRDTQYF.

Concerning this clonotype itself: One end of the junction varies from germline; a read error may be responsible. The gene calls are TRBV28 and TRBJ1-5, with D tentatively TRBD1 (5 bases). The CDR3 totals 15 residues. The germline CDR1 and CDR2 sequences are MDHEN and SYDVKM. The CDR3 nucleotides are TGTGCCAGCTTTCGGAGGGACGCGCGGGCTATCGACCAGCGTTTT. Its protein product is CASFRRDARAIDQRF.

This clonotype ranks as medium-sized. The chain recombines TRBV11-3 with TRBJ2-1, with 11 bases fitting TRBD2. J was trimmed by 5 bases and V by 6 bases; bases with no gene match: 6. Per germline, CDR1 SGHNT and CDR2 YENEEA. The CDR3 extends over 15 amino acids. The CDR3 reads CASRVGTSGNNEQFF. The CDR3 DNA is TGTGCCAGCAGAGTGGGGACTAGCGGAAACAATGAGCAGTTCTTC.

This clonotype appeared many times. This chain uses TRBV20-1 with TRBJ2-1; D possibly matches TRBD1 or TRBD2 (5 bases each). Germline CDR1 and CDR2: DFQATT and SNEGSKA (reference sequence). V shed 3 bases and J shed 5 bases, with 23 bases lying between them. The CDR3 extends over 17 amino acids. The CDR3 sequence is CSARGDPIQGWNNEQFF. The CDR3 nucleotides are TGCAGTGCTAGGGGGGACCCTATACAAGGTTGGAACAATGAGCAGTTCTTC.

This clonotype was observed many times. V gene TRBV19 combines with J gene TRBJ2-1; the match to TRBD1 covers 11 bases. Trimming at V came to 0 bases and at J to 5 bases, leaving 9 bases not matched to a gene. Germline V gene data show CDR1 as LNHDA and CDR2 as SQIVND (reference sequence). The CDR3 runs to 18 residues. CDR3 in DNA: TGTGCCAGTAGTATAGACCGACCCGGGACAGGGGGGAACAATGAGCAGTTCTTC. Protein: CASSIDRPGTGGNNEQFF.

In its sample, this clonotype was seen a few times. A much larger clone is a single base away; this may be a read error. The rearrangement uses TRBV29-1 and TRBJ2-3; D not resolved. Germline V CDR1 and CDR2: SQVTM, ANQGSEA. The V and J ends lost 2 bases and 2 bases respectively, with 14 bases between them. This CDR3 comprises 15 residues. The CDR3: CSVEPQEETTDTQYF. The DNA of the CDR3 is TGCAGCGTTGAACCCCAGGAAGAGACCACAGATACGCAGTATTTT.

The V and J genes are TRBV28 and TRBJ1-1; D possibly corresponds to TRBD1 (5 bases). Germline CDR1 MDHEN, CDR2 SYDVKM. The CDR3 covers 14 residues. The V end was cut by 5 bases, the J end by 1 base, with 11 bases between. The CDR3 is CASSLGRTNTEAFF. DNA of the CDR3: TGTGCCAGCAGTCTGGGACGTACGAACACTGAAGCTTTCTTT.

This clonotype occurred many times. The chain employs TRBV29-1 and TRBJ1-2, with D hard to call. V was clipped by 0 bases and J by 0 bases, with 5 bases between them. This CDR3 spans 13 amino acids. CDR1 is SQVTM, CDR2 ANQGSEA, per germline. The CDR3 is CSVEEQTNYGYTF. The CDR3 nucleotides are TGCAGCGTTGAAGAACAGACTAACTATGGCTACACCTTC.

This clonotype was observed many times. This chain links TRBV5-1 with TRBJ2-5, with D unclear. The length of the CDR3 is 15 residues. Per the germline V gene, CDR1 is SGHRS and CDR2 is YFSETQ. V was shortened by 0 bases and J by 1 base, with 10 bases between the two germline ends. The CDR3 DNA reads as TGCGCCAGCAGCTTGGAAGGGTCGGGCCAAGAGACCCAGTACTTC. Encoded protein: CASSLEGSGQETQYF.

This clonotype was observed many times. This chain joins TRBV7-8 and TRBJ2-3; no clear D. The V end was cut by 5 bases, the J end by 0 bases, with 15 bases between. Germline CDR1 SGHVS, CDR2 FQNEAQ. CDR3 length: 16 residues. The CDR3 sequence: CASSEKLEPSTDTQYF. DNA for the CDR3: TGTGCCAGCAGCGAAAAACTGGAACCTAGCACAGATACGCAGTATTTT. Together with reference TRBV7-8 and TRBJ2-3, the CDR3 gives the full variable domain: GAGVSQSPRYKVAKRGQDVALRCDPISGHVSLFWYQQALGQGPEFLTYFQNEAQLDKSGLPSDRFFAERPEGSVSTLKIQRTQQEDSAVYLCASSEKLEPSTDTQYFGPGTRLTVL.